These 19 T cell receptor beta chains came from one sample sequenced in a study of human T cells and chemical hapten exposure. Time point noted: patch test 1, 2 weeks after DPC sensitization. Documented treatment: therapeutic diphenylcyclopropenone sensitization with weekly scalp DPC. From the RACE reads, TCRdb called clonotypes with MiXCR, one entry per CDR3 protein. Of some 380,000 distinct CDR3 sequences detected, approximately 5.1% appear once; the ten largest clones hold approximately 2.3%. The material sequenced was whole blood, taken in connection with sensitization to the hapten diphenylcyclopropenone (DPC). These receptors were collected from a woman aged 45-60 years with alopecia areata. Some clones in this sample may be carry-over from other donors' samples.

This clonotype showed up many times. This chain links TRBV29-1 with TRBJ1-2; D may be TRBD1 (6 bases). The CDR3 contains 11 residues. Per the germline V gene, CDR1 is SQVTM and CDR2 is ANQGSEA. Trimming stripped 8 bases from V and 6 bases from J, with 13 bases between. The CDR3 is CSLPQGNGYTF. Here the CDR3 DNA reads TGCAGCTTACCCCAGGGGAATGGCTACACCTTC.

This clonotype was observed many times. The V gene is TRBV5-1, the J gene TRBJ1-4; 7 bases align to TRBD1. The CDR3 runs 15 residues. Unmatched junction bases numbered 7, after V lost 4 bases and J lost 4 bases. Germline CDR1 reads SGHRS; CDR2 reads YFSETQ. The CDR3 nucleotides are TGCGCCAGCAGCACGACAGGGTACTTTAATGAAAAACTGTTTTTT. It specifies CASSTTGYFNEKLFF.

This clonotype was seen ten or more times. For the CDR3, the DNA is TGTGCCAGCAGTGAAAATGACGGCAGCGGAAACAATGAGCAGTTCTTC. Translated: CASSENDGSGNNEQFF. V is TRBV6-4 and J is TRBJ2-1, with TRBD2 as a possible D gene (5 bases). Germline CDR1 and CDR2: MRHNA and SNTAGT. Trimming removed 3 bases at V and 5 bases at J, with 17 bases between. The CDR3 extends over 16 amino acids.

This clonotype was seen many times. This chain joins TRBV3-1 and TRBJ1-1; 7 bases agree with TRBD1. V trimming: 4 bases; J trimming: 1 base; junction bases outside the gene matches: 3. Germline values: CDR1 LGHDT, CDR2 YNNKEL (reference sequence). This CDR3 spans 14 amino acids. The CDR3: CASSPRGSNTEAFF. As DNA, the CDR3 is TGTGCCAGCAGCCCCAGGGGGTCGAACACTGAAGCTTTCTTT.

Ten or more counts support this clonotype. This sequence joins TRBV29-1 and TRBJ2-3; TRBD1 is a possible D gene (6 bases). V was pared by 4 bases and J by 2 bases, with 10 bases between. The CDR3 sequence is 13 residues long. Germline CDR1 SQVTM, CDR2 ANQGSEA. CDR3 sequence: CSVVDRITDTQYF. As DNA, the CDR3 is TGCAGCGTTGTCGACAGGATCACAGATACGCAGTATTTT.

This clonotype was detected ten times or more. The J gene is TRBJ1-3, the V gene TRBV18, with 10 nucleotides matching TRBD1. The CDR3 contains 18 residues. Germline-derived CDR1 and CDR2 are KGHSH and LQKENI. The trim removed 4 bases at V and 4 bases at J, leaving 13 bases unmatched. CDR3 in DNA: TGTGCCAGCTCACTGACTTTAACCGGGACAGGGGAAGGAAACACCATATATTTT. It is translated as CASSLTLTGTGEGNTIYF.

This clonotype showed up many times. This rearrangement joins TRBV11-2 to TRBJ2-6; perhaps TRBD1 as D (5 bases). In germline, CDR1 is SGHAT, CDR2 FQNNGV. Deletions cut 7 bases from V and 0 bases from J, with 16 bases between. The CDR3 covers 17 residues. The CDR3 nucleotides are TGTGCCAGCACTCACAGCCAGGGTATCTCTGGGGCCAACGTCCTGACTTTC. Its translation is CASTHSQGISGANVLTF.

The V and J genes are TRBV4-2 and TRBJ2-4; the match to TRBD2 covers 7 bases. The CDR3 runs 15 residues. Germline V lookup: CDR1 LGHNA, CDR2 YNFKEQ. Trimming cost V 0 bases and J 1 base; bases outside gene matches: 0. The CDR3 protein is CASSQEGGAKNIQYF. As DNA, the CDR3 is TGTGCCAGCAGCCAAGAGGGGGGGGCCAAAAACATTCAGTACTTC.

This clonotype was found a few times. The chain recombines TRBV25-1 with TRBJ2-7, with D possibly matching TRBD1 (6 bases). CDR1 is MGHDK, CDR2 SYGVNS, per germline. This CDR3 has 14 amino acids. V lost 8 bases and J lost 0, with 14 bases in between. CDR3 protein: CASEKGDNSYEQYF. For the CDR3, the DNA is TGTGCCAGCGAGAAGGGGGACAACTCCTACGAGCAGTACTTC.

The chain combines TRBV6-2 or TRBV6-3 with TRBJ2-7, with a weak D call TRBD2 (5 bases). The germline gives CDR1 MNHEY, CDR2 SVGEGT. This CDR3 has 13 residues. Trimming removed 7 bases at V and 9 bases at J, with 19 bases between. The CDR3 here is CASKGSGVSRQYF. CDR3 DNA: TGTGCCAGCAAGGGTTCCGGGGTATCCCGGCAGTACTTC.

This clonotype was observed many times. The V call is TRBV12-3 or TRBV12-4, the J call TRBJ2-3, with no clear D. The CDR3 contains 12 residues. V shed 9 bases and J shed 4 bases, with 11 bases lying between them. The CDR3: CASRLGADTQYF. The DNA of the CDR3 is TGTGCCAGTCGACTGGGTGCAGATACGCAGTATTTT.

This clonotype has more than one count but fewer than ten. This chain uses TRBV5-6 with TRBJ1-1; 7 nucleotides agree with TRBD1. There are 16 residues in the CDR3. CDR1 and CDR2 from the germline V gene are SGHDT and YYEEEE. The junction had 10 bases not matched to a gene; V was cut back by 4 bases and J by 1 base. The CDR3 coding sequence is TGTGCCAGCAGCCCCACACGACAGGGATGGAACACTGAAGCTTTCTTT. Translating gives CASSPTRQGWNTEAFF.

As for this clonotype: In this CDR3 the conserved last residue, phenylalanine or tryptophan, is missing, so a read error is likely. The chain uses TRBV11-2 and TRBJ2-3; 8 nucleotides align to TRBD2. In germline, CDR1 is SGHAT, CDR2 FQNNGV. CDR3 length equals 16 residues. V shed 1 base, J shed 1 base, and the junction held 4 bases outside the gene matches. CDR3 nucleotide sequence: TGTGCCAGCAGCTTAGGAGCGGGAGCAGGCACAGATACGCAGTATCTT. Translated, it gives CASSLGAGAGTDTQYL.

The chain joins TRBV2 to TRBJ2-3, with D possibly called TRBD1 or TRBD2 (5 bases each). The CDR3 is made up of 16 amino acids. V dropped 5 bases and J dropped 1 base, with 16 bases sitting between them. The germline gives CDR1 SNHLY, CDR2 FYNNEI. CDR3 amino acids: CASSLNRDPRTDTQYF. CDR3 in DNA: TGTGCCAGCAGTTTAAACCGGGACCCGCGCACAGATACGCAGTATTTT.

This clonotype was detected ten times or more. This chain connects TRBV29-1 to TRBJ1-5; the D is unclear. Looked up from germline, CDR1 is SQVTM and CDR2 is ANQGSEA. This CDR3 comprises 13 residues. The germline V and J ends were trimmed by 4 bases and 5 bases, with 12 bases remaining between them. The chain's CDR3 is CSVVIGGDQPQHF. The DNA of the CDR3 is TGCAGCGTTGTGATCGGTGGGGATCAGCCCCAGCATTTT. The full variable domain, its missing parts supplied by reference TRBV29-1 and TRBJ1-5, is SAVISQKPSRDICQRGTSLTIQCQVDSQVTMMFWYRQQPGQSLTLIATANQGSEATYESGFVIDKFPISRPNLTFSTLTVSNMSPEDSSIYLCSVVIGGDQPQHFGDGTRLSIL.

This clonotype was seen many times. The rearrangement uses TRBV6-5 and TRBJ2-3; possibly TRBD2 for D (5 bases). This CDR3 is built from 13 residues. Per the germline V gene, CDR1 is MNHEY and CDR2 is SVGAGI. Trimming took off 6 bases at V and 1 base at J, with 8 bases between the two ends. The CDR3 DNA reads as TGTGCCAGCAGGCGGGCAGGCACAGATACGCAGTATTTT. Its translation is CASRRAGTDTQYF.

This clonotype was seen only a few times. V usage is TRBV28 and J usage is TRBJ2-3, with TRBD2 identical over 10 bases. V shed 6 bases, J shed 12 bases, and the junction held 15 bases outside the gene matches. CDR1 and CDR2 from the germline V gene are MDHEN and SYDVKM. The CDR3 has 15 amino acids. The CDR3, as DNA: TGTGCCAGCAGCCGGGTGGCGAGCGGGGGGGTACGACAGTATTTT. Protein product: CASSRVASGGVRQYF.

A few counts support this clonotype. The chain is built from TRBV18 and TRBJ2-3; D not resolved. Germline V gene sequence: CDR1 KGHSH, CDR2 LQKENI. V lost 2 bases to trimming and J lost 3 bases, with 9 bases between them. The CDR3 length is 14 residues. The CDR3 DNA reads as TGTGCCAGCTCACCAACAACCCGAACAGATACGCAGTATTTT. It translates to CASSPTTRTDTQYF.

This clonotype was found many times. CDR3 coding DNA: TGTGCCAGCAGCCCGCTGAAGCGGGAGACTCAAGAGCAGTTCTTC. Translating it yields CASSPLKRETQEQFF. The gene calls are TRBV12-3 or TRBV12-4 and TRBJ2-1, with 8 bases fitting TRBD2. The CDR3 has 15 amino acids. The V gene end was trimmed by 6 bases and the J gene end by 10 bases; junction bases not matched to a gene: 14.